The 8 T cell receptor beta chains below come from one sample, sequenced in a study of OX40 agonist ivuxolimab in advanced cancers. TCRdb keeps only in-frame clones here, not all; method: immunoSEQ multiplex PCR. The sample lists about 81,000 clones; about 93% were seen once. The specimen comprised CD4+ or CD8+ T cells sorted from blood, sampled in a trial of the OX40 agonist ivuxolimab. These receptors were obtained from an adult with an advanced solid tumor such as melanoma, head and neck, liver or kidney cancer.

V is TRBV7-6 and J is TRBJ2-7; 7 bases fit TRBD1. CDR1 and CDR2 from the germline V gene are SGHVS and FNYEAQ. This CDR3 contains 15 residues. The trim removed 2 bases at V and 3 bases at J, leaving 7 bases unmatched. This chain's CDR3 is CASSLYRGYLYEQYF. In DNA form, the CDR3 reads TGTGCCAGCAGCTTATACAGGGGCTATCTCTACGAGCAGTACTTC.

The genes are TRBV14 and TRBJ1-2; no definite D call. The CDR3 runs to 13 residues. Trimming left V 3 bases short and J 8 bases short, with 13 bases between. The V gene's germline CDR1 is SGHDN and CDR2 FVKESK. CDR3 nucleotide sequence: TGTGCCAGCAGCCATTCGATTAAGCAGGGCTACACCTTC. This encodes CASSHSIKQGYTF.

The chain recombines TRBV7-7 with TRBJ2-7; D may be TRBD2 (5 bases). V was shortened by 4 bases and J by 2 bases, with 12 bases between the two germline ends. Per the germline V gene, CDR1 is SSHAT and CDR2 is FNYEAQ (reference sequence). The CDR3 length is 14 residues. In DNA form, the CDR3 reads TGTGCCAGCAGCTCGCTACGGAGGCCCTACGAGCAGTACTTC. Protein sequence: CASSSLRRPYEQYF. Full variable domain (remainder filled in from reference TRBV7-7 and TRBJ2-7): GAGVSQSPRYKVTKRGQDVTLRCDPISSHATLYWYQQALGQGPEFLTYFNYEAQPDKSGLPSDRFSAERPEGSISTLTIQRTEQRDSAMYRCASSSLRRPYEQYFGPGTRLTVT.

The chain couples TRBV19 to TRBJ1-6; no clear D. Trimming removed 5 bases from V and 0 bases from J, with 20 bases in between. Germline V gives CDR1 LNHDA, CDR2 SQIVND (reference sequence). The length of the CDR3 is 19 residues. CDR3 region: CASSPQDIPISSYNSPLHF. The DNA for the CDR3 is TGTGCCAGTAGTCCTCAAGACATACCTATAAGCTCCTATAATTCACCCCTCCACTTT.

The chain carries TRBV11-2 and TRBJ1-2; D call uncertain. In germline, CDR1 is SGHAT, CDR2 FQNNGV. The V gene lost 3 bases and the J gene lost 4 bases, with 18 bases spanning the gap. There are 16 residues in the CDR3. In DNA form, the CDR3 reads TGTGCCAGCAGCTTCGGACTGCCTGCTCAGTTCTATGGCTACACCTTC. As protein: CASSFGLPAQFYGYTF. Supplemented by reference TRBV11-2 and TRBJ1-2, the full variable domain reads EAGVAQSPRYKIIEKRQSVAFWCNPISGHATLYWYQQILGQGPKLLIQFQNNGVVDDSQLPKDRFSAERLKGVDSTLKIQPAKLEDSAVYLCASSFGLPAQFYGYTFGSGTRLTVV.

The rearrangement joins TRBV4-1 to TRBJ2-7, with 10 nucleotides matching TRBD1. Per germline, CDR1 MGHRA and CDR2 YSYEKL. The CDR3 has 15 amino acids. Trimming cost V 4 bases and J 5 bases; bases outside gene matches: 8. The DNA for the CDR3 is TGCGCCAGCAGCCGGGACAGGGGTACTAGTCACGAGCAGTACTTC. Amino acid sequence: CASSRDRGTSHEQYF.

The V call is TRBV7-9, the J call TRBJ1-2, with D tentatively TRBD1 (5 bases). Germline CDR1 reads SEHNR; CDR2 reads FQNEAQ (reference sequence). V dropped 1 base and J dropped 3 bases, with 6 bases sitting between them. This CDR3 has 13 residues. CDR3 nucleotide sequence: TGTGCCAGCAGCTTAGGGGACGACTATGGCTACACCTTC. Protein: CASSLGDDYGYTF.

This clone was recorded only once. The J gene is TRBJ2-7, the V gene TRBV7-6; the D gene is possibly TRBD1 (6 bases). Trimming shortened V by 5 bases and J by 3 bases, and 17 bases separated the two germline ends. CDR3 length equals 15 residues. Per the germline V gene, CDR1 is SGHVS and CDR2 is FNYEAQ. The CDR3 DNA is TGTGCCAGCAGCCGGTCCGGGACACCGATCTACGAGCAGTACTTC. Amino acids: CASSRSGTPIYEQYF.